Below are 7 T cell receptor beta chains sequenced from a single sample in a study of tumor and adjacent non-tumor tissue in lung cancer. This sample's RNA came from whole unsorted tissue. The normal lung tissue was taken more than 3 cm from the tumor edge. The library came from three nested PCR rounds adapted from ARM-PCR protocols. Each CDR3 protein gets one entry after TCRdb re-called the multiplex PCR reads with MiXCR. Altogether approximately 100,000 distinct CDR3 sequences are present, 65% being singletons, with the ten largest covering around a fifth. The source material was distant non-tumor lung tissue. The receptors originated from a young man with non-small cell lung cancer.

As for this clonotype: An end of the junction differs from the germline gene, which may be a read error. The chain couples TRBV11-2 to TRBJ2-3; possibly TRBD1 for D (6 bases). Germline V gives CDR1 SGHAT, CDR2 FQNNGV. This CDR3 contains 14 residues. CDR3: CVSSYRQDTDTQYF. The CDR3 nucleotides read TGTGTCAGCAGCTATCGACAGGACACAGATACGCAGTATTTT.

The chain couples TRBV11-2 to TRBJ2-5, with a possible D match to TRBD2 (6 bases). The better agreement between TRBJ2-1 and the DNA end casts doubt on the J call. Germline assignment: CDR1 SGHAT and CDR2 FQNNGV. The CDR3 covers 17 residues. This CDR3 is CASSFQSLVGGRETQFF. The CDR3 region has the DNA TGTGCCAGCAGCTTTCAAAGCCTAGTGGGGGGTAGAGAGACCCAGTTCTTC.

A few counts support this clonotype. The genes are TRBV7-9 and TRBJ2-3; TRBD1 matches 8 bases. The CDR3 is 14 residues long. After removal of 8 bases from V and 3 bases from J, the junction contained 7 bases not matched to a gene. CDR1 SEHNR and CDR2 FQNEAQ come from the germline V gene (reference sequence). CDR3: CASDRGLRTDTQYF. CDR3 nucleotides: TGTGCCAGCGACAGGGGTTTAAGAACAGATACGCAGTATTTT.

Of note for this clonotype: A read error may produce the germline difference seen at one junction end. The J gene is TRBJ2-2, the V gene TRBV6-5; unclear D gene. Germline-derived CDR1 and CDR2 are MNHEY and SVGAGI. This CDR3 comprises 15 residues. DNA for the CDR3: TGTGCCAGCAGAGACTCATCACTGAACACCTGGGAGCTGTTTTTT. Its translation: CASRDSSLNTWELFF.

On this clonotype itself: At one end the junction does not follow the germline gene, possibly because of a read error. The gene calls are TRBV4-1 and TRBJ2-5; TRBD2 matches at 13 bases. CDR3 size: 19 residues. The germline gives CDR1 MGHRA, CDR2 YSYEKL. The CDR3 spells CVSSPRGLAGVPPQETQYF. The CDR3 coding sequence is TGCGTCAGCAGTCCACGCGGACTAGCGGGAGTGCCGCCCCAAGAGACCCAGTACTTC.

Ten or more counts support this clonotype. This chain connects TRBV12-5 to TRBJ2-4; D tentatively fits TRBD1 or TRBD2 (5 bases each). Germline lookup yields CDR1 LGHNT and CDR2 FRNRAP. This CDR3 has 14 residues. V was shortened by 9 bases and J by 3 bases, with 15 bases between the two germline ends. The CDR3 DNA reads TGTGCTAGGACGCTGGGGGTAATCAAAAACATTCAGTACTTC. Amino acids: CARTLGVIKNIQYF. Full variable domain (missing parts from reference TRBV12-5 and TRBJ2-4): DARVTQTPRHKVTEMGQEVTMRCQPILGHNTVFWYRQTMMQGLELLAYFRNRAPLDDSGMPKDRFSAEMPDATLATLKIQPSEPRDSAVYFCARTLGVIKNIQYFGAGTRLSVL.

This chain connects TRBV7-9 to TRBJ1-1; 11 positions match TRBD1. Germline assignment: CDR1 SEHNR and CDR2 FQNEAQ (reference sequence). The CDR3 runs to 15 residues. Trimming removed 5 bases from V and 5 bases from J; junction bases left unmatched: 7. Here the CDR3 reads CASSTGTGGGTEAFF. The CDR3 DNA reads TGTGCCAGCAGCACTGGGACAGGGGGGGGAACTGAAGCTTTCTTT.